This is a list of T cell receptor beta chains from one sample in a study of cytomegalovirus exposure and HLA in healthy donors. Generated by immunoSEQ multiplex PCR, the TCRdb table keeps only in-frame clones and is missing some. The table shows around 150,000 clones, with around 80% occurring only once. The sequenced material came from PBMCs. These TCRs come from a human donor in good health. The CDR3 runs from the conserved cysteine through the conserved F or W. The D gene is left open where the match is weak. The size of a clone is reported for some rows only, either as once, few or many, or as a class for expanded clones.

>-|TRBV15|-|TRBJ1-4
CATSRDVGGGGTNEKLFF
TGTGCCACCAGCAGAGATGTTGGGGGAGGAGGGACTAATGAAAAACTGTTTTTT
>TRBD2|TRBV7-9|-|TRBJ2-7
CASSLNPGLAGYGKQYF
TGTGCCAGCAGCCTAAATCCGGGACTAGCGGGGTATGGTAAGCAGTACTTC
>TRBD1|TRBV7-9|-|TRBJ2-1
CASSLNGYRGLGNEQFF
TGTGCCAGCAGCTTAAACGGTTACAGGGGGCTTGGAAATGAGCAGTTCTTC
>TRBD1|TRBV6-6|-|TRBJ1-1
CASSYWTGDAFF
TGTGCCAGCAGTTACTGGACAGGGGACGCTTTCTTT
>-|TRBV11-3|-|TRBJ2-3
CASRLNVWGDETDTQYF
TGTGCCAGCAGGCTGAATGTTTGGGGGGATGAGACAGATACGCAGTATTTT
>-|TRBV2|-|TRBJ1-3
CASSQRLTVAGNTIYF
TGTGCCAGCAGCCAAAGATTGACAGTGGCTGGAAACACCATATATTTT
>TRBD2|TRBV9|-|TRBJ2-1
CASSDPSGGGANEQFF
TGTGCCAGCAGCGATCCTTCCGGCGGGGGGGCAAATGAGCAGTTCTTC
>TRBD2|TRBV6-5|-|TRBJ2-7
CASRQSGVPSYEQYF
TGTGCCAGCAGACAAAGCGGGGTCCCCTCCTACGAGCAGTACTTC
>-|TRBV5-1|once|TRBJ2-1
CASSLADRSHNEQFF
TGCGCCAGCAGCTTGGCCGACAGATCCCACAATGAGCAGTTCTTC
>TRBD1|TRBV7-2|-|TRBJ1-2
CASSQGQGFFGYTF
TGTGCCAGCAGCCAGGGACAGGGTTTCTTTGGCTACACCTTC
>TRBD1|TRBV5-1|-|TRBJ2-7
CASSFDRGSYEQYF
TGCGCCAGCAGCTTCGACAGGGGCTCCTACGAGCAGTACTTC
>-|TRBV25-1|few|TRBJ1-2
CASTRDNYGYTF
TGTGCCAGCACCCGAGATAACTATGGCTACACCTTC
>TRBD1|TRBV5-1|-|TRBJ1-2
CASSLAGQGAWGYTF
TGCGCCAGCAGCTTGGCCGGCCAGGGGGCTTGGGGCTACACCTTC
>TRBD1|TRBV7-9|-|TRBJ1-1
CASTRQGENTEAFF
TGTGCCAGCACCCGACAGGGCGAGAACACTGAAGCTTTCTTT
>TRBD2|TRBV7-8|-|TRBJ2-5
CASSLVRGVWETQYF
TGTGCCAGCAGCTTAGTTCGGGGGGTGTGGGAGACCCAGTACTTC
>-|TRBV25-1|once|TRBJ2-1
CASSEYGSNEQFF
TGTGCCAGCAGTGAATATGGTAGCAATGAGCAGTTCTTC
>-|TRBV27|-|TRBJ2-1
CASSTGTPLPGQSGRDEQFF
TGTGCCAGCAGTACTGGGACACCCTTACCTGGGCAATCAGGGAGGGATGAGCAGTTCTTC
>-|TRBV4-1|-|TRBJ2-3
CASSQDPGTNTQYF
TGCGCCAGCAGCCAAGACCCCGGGACAAATACGCAGTATTTT
>TRBD2|TRBV6-5|-|TRBJ2-3
CASSFGGTTDTQYF
TGTGCCAGCAGTTTCGGGGGGACCACAGATACGCAGTATTTT
>-|TRBV7-2|once|TRBJ2-1
CASSQGGQYSYNEQFF
TGTGCCAGCAGTCAGGGGGGACAGTATTCCTACAATGAGCAGTTCTTC
>-|TRBV6-5|-|TRBJ2-7
CASSTGTRGLYEQYF
TGTGCCAGCAGTACCGGGACACGTGGCCTCTACGAGCAGTACTTC
>-|TRBV4-1|-|TRBJ2-7
CASSLRLESYEQYF
TGCGCCAGCAGCCTTCGACTAGAAAGCTACGAGCAGTACTTC
>-|TRBV5-5|-|TRBJ2-7
CASSLLADEQYF
TGTGCCAGCAGCTTATTGGCGGACGAGCAGTACTTC
>-|TRBV5-4|few|TRBJ1-1
CASINKEQMNTEAFF
TGTGCCAGCATCAATAAGGAACAGATGAACACTGAAGCTTTCTTT
>TRBD1|TRBV9|-|TRBJ2-7
CASRTIPRHRGSHEQYF
TGTGCCAGCAGAACCATCCCCCGACACAGGGGTTCCCACGAGCAGTACTTC
>TRBD1|TRBV2|-|TRBJ1-5
CASSERTGVQPQHF
TGTGCCAGCAGCGAAAGGACAGGGGTACAGCCCCAGCATTTT
>-|TRBV6-1|-|TRBJ1-4
CASNLGGLGEKLFF
TGTGCCAGCAACCTGGGGGGTTTGGGCGAAAAACTGTTTTTT
>-|TRBV9|-|TRBJ2-1
CASSVFAGPSYNEQFF
TGTGCCAGCAGCGTTTTTGCGGGGCCCTCCTACAATGAGCAGTTCTTC
>TRBD1|TRBV2|-|TRBJ2-7
CASSAVDRGRAEQYF
TGTGCCAGCAGTGCTGTGGACAGGGGGCGCGCCGAGCAGTACTTC